These 4 T cell receptor beta chains originate from one sample sequenced in a study of cytomegalovirus exposure and HLA in healthy donors (dated by TCRdb to 2016 to 2017). Libraries were built with the immunoSEQ multiplex PCR assay. The multiplex PCR relied on a mix of 60 forward primers for TCR Vbeta segments and 13 reverse primers for TCR Jbeta segments. Entries here come from immuneACCESS through TCRdb and include only in-frame sequences with V and J called. Some clones fail to appear in such tables; in the studies checked, an unresolved V gene covers under half of the shortfall, and the cause of the remainder is unknown. The table kept for this sample lists some 53,000 clones. The ten largest clonotypes hold more than 9% of the sample. The sequencing sample was made of PBMCs. The receptors here all came from a woman aged 55-69 years in good health and CMV-seropositive.

The V gene is TRBV6-5, the J gene TRBJ1-5; 7 bases agree with TRBD1. Trimming cost V 4 bases and J 2 bases; bases outside gene matches: 5. This CDR3 contains 15 residues. Germline CDR1 and CDR2: MNHEY and SVGAGI. The CDR3 DNA reads as TGTGCCAGCAGTTCAGACAGGGCTGGCAATCAGCCCCAGCATTTT. This gives the protein CASSSDRAGNQPQHF.

The rearrangement uses TRBV19 and TRBJ1-3, with D unresolved. The CDR3 consists of 13 residues. V was trimmed by 10 bases and J by 1 base, leaving 11 bases between them. Germline-derived CDR1 and CDR2 are LNHDA and SQIVND (reference sequence). The CDR3 loop is CATAAYSGNTIYF. CDR3 DNA sequence: TGTGCCACCGCGGCCTATTCTGGAAACACCATATATTTT.

This chain connects TRBV18 to TRBJ2-7, with a weak D call TRBD1 (6 bases). V lost 3 bases, J lost 2 bases, and 11 bases lay in between. Germline-derived CDR1 and CDR2 are KGHSH and LQKENI. The CDR3 consists of 14 residues. The CDR3, as DNA: TGTGCCAGCTCACCCCAGGGGACCGCCTACGAGCAGTACTTC. Residues: CASSPQGTAYEQYF.

The chain employs TRBV5-1 and TRBJ2-2; unclear D gene. Germline V gene data show CDR1 as SGHRS and CDR2 as YFSETQ. V lost 0 bases to trimming and J lost 2 bases, with 5 bases between them. The CDR3 contains 14 residues. This CDR3 is CASSLAGNTGELFF. The CDR3 DNA is TGCGCCAGCAGCTTGGCAGGTAACACCGGGGAGCTGTTTTTT.